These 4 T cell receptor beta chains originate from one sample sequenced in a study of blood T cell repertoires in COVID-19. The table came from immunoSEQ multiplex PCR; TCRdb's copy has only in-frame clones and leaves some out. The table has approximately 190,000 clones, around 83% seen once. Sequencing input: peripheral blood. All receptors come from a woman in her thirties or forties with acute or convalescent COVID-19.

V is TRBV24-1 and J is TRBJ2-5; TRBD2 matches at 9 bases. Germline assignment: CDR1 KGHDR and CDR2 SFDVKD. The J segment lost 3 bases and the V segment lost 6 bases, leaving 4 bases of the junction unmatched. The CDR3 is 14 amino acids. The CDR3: CATSSGGSEETQYF. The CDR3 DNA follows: TGTGCCACCAGTAGCGGGGGGTCCGAAGAGACCCAGTACTTC.

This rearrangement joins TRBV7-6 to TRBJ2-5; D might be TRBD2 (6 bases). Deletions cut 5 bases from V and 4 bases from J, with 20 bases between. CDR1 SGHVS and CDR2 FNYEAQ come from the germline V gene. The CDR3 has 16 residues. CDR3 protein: CASSPQSGARGETQYF. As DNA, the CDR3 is TGTGCCAGCAGCCCCCAATCGGGAGCGAGGGGAGAGACCCAGTACTTC.

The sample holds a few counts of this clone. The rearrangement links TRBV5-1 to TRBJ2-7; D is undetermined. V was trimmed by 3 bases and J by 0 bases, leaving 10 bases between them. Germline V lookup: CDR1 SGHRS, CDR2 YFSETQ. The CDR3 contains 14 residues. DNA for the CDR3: TGCGCCAGCAGCTCCATCGGTGACTCCTACGAGCAGTACTTC. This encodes CASSSIGDSYEQYF.

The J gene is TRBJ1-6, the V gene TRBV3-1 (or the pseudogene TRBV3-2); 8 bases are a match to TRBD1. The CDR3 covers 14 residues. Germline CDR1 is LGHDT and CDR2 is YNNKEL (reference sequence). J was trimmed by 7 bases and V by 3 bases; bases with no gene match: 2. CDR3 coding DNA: TGTGCCAGCAGCCACACAGGGGGAAATTCACCCCTCCACTTT. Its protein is CASSHTGGNSPLHF.